The text below deals with one T cell receptor beta chain. It lacks a known antigen. The record has no base qualities; no much larger clone is one base away. The roughly 37 donors, aged about 6 to 100 years, were systemically healthy Caucasian individuals from Russia. Each donor gave about 10 milliliters of peripheral blood, drawn into EDTA-treated Vacutainer tubes. Ficoll-Paque density-gradient centrifugation was used to isolate PBMCs, with at least 6 million obtained per sample. Trizol reagent was used to extract total RNA from the PBMCs, yielding at least 6 micrograms per sample. Naive CD45RAhigh/CD27high T cell percentages were measured by flow cytometry on a PBMC aliquot from every donor. Libraries came from 5' RACE. TCRdb shows the sequencer as Illumina HiSeq 2500. The second PCR ran for roughly 6 to 11 cycles and used a J-beta primer mix along with a sample-barcoded 5' primer. A template-switch 5' adaptor carrying 12 random nucleotides introduced a unique molecular identifier onto each TCR beta cDNA molecule. At least 2.5 million CDR3-containing paired-end reads were obtained from each sample. First-strand cDNA synthesis was performed from all RNA using the Mint cDNA synthesis kit, with priming by a TRBC-specific oligonucleotide. Following uracil-DNA glycosylase treatment, all cDNA underwent a first 18-cycle PCR with the universal primers M1SS and BC2_uni_R. The authors' pipeline ran thus. Each sample was normalized by randomly selecting 1 million high-quality reads, each carrying a distinct molecular identifier. Reads sharing molecular identifiers were discarded rather than binned into consensus sequences. MiTCR, with a Q25 quality threshold and the strictest error-elimination algorithm, was used for CDR3 identification, clonotype clustering and error correction. Lower-bound total TCR beta diversity was estimated with a nonparametric unseen species model using Euler transformation. TCRdb applied fastp at Q25 and MiXCR to the public reads, then kept only in-frame beta chains. All rows with the same CDR3 protein become a single entry with the most common DNA and genes. The V and J calls, along with clone size, are taken from TCRdb and not from the paper's own processing. The sample includes approximately 1.5 million distinct CDR3 sequences, with about 45% observed a single time. Together, the top ten hold about 4% of the sample.

The cysteine opens and the phenylalanine closes a CDR3 of 16 amino acids. The DNA shown is the 48-base CDR3, in frame from base 1. From a lookup of the germline V gene, CDR1 and CDR2 are SGHTA and FQGNSA. The germline V and J ends show losses of 0 bases and 11 bases respectively, and no gene match explains 12 bases of the junction. This sample stems from a study of blood T cells in healthy people across ages (dated by TCRdb to the mid-2010s). Context from the whole study: In model experiments, template switching captured roughly one uniquely barcoded TCR beta cDNA molecule for every two T cells. Two additional independent replicas of 1 million unique cDNA reads from the same blood draw were analyzed for two donors (one aged 18 to 30 and one aged 80 or older). To avoid experimental bias, donors of different ages were spread randomly across the sequencing lanes. Age-related changes in TCR beta repertoire diversity were measured in the study by deep sequencing normalized with unique cDNA molecular identifiers. Donors were grouped into four age groups: young (average 16 years), middle-aged (39), aged (around 66) and long-lived (around 82).

The full study reports these points: Compared with the aged group, the long-lived group had more naive CD4+ T cells, fewer expanded clones and increased TCR diversity, suggesting age selection. The percentage of naive T cells measured by flow cytometry correlated strongly with observed TCR beta diversity. The CMV infection status of donors was not known, potentially confounding age-related changes in expanded clonotypes. Because profiling used bulk unsorted PBMCs, naive and antigen-experienced compartments could not be compared conclusively. Total diversity estimates from one million sequenced T cells were considered lower bounds and underestimates. Observed TCR beta diversity per million T cells fell roughly linearly with age, and a significant reduction was already apparent by age approximately 41.

This clonotype was obtained from a woman aged 18-30 years in good health. Sequencing used blood. The V gene is TRBV7-2 and the J gene is TRBJ2-5; a stretch of 10 junction bases matches TRBD1. The nucleotides read TGTGCCAGCAGCTTAGCAGCCGGGACAGGGGACAATGAGCAGTACTTC. This codes for CASSLAAGTGDNEQYF. This CDR3, with the reference TRBV7-2 and TRBJ2-5 proteins standing in past its ends, gives the full variable domain GAGVSQSPSNKVTEKGKDVELRCDPISGHTALYWYRQSLGQGLEFLIYFQGNSAPDKSGLPSDRFSAERTGGSVSTLTIQRTQQEDSAVYLCASSLAAGTGDNEQYFGPGTRLLVL.